The TCR beta chain described here comes from a study of blood T cell repertoires in COVID-19. Whole-study context: Both acute and convalescent COVID-19 samples were obtained from the United States, Italy and Spain. T cells, B-cell-depleted T cells, or PBMCs provided the cDNA or gDNA that served as material.

In the authors' workflow: Estimation of nucleated cell counts was performed using reference gene primer amplification. The method was immunoSEQ multiplex PCR; TCRdb's version includes in-frame clones alone and lacks a portion of them. V and J calls and clone size are copied from that table; D and trimming were computed from the DNA. The sample includes approximately 92,000 clones, around four fifths of them seen just once. The CDR3 is 12 amino acids. The V end lost 5 bases, the J end lost 4 bases, and 9 bases lay between the germline ends. The receptor was isolated from a man aged 50-59 years with acute or convalescent COVID-19. The sequencing sample was made of peripheral blood. This sequence joins TRBV12-3 or TRBV12-4 and TRBJ2-7; tentative D call: TRBD1 (6 bases). The CDR3 loop reads CASSVQGYEQYF. The CDR3 DNA sequence: TGTGCCAGCAGTGTCCAGGGGTACGAGCAGTACTTC.